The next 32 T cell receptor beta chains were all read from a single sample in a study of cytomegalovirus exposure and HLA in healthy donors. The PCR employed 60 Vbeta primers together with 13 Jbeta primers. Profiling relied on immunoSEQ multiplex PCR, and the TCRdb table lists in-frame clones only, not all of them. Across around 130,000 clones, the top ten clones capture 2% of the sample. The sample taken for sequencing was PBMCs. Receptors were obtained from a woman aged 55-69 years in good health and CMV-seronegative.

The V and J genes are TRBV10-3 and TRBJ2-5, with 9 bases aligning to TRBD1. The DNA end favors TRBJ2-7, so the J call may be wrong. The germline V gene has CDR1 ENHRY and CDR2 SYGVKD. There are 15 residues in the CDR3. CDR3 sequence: CAIGTGQGSSYEQYF. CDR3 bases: TGTGCCATCGGAACGGGACAGGGAAGCTCCTACGAGCAGTACTTC.

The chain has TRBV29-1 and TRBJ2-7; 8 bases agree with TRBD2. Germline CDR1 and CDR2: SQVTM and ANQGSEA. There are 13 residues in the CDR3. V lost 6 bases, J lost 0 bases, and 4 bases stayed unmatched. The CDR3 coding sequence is TGCAGCGTCGGGACTAGGGTCTCCTACGAGCAGTACTTC. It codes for CSVGTRVSYEQYF.

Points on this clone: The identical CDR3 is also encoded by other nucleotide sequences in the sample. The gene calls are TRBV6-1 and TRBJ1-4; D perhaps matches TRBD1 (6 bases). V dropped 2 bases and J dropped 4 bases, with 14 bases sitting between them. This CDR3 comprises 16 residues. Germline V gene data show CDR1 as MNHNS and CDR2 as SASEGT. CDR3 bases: TGTGCCAGCAGTGAACGAGGGGGATGGTTTAATGAAAAACTGTTTTTT. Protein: CASSERGGWFNEKLFF.

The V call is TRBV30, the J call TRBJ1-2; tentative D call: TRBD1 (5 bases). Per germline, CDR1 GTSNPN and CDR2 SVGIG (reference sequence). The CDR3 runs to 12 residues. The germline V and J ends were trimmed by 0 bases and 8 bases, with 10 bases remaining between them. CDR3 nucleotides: TGTGCCTGGAGTGTACCAGGGAACGGCTACACCTTC. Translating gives CAWSVPGNGYTF.

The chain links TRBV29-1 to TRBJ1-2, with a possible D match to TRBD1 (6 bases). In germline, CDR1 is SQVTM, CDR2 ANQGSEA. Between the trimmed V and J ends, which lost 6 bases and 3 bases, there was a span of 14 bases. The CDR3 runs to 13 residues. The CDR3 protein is CSVGQLVHYGYTF. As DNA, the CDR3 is TGCAGCGTAGGACAGCTCGTTCACTATGGCTACACCTTC.

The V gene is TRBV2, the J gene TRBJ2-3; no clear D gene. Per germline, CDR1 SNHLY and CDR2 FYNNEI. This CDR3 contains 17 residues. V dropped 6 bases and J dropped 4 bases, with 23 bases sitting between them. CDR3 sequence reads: CASRRKGVTRESDTQYF. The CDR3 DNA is TGTGCCAGCAGACGGAAAGGAGTCACGCGCGAGTCAGATACGCAGTATTTT.

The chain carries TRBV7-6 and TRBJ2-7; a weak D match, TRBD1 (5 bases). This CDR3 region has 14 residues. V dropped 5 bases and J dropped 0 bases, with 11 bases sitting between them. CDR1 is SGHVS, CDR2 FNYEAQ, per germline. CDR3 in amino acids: CASSATQGSYEQYF. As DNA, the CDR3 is TGTGCCAGCAGCGCAACGCAGGGCTCCTACGAGCAGTACTTC. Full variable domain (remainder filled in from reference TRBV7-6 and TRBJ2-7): GAGVSQSPRYKVTKRGQDVALRCDPISGHVSLYWYRQALGQGPEFLTYFNYEAQQDKSGLPNDRFSAERPEGSISTLTIQRTEQRDSAMYRCASSATQGSYEQYFGPGTRLTVT.

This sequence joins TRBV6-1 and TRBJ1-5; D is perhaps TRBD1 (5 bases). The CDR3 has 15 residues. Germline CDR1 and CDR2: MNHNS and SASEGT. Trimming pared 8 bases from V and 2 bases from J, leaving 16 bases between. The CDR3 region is CASHLAGMGNQPQHF. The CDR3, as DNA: TGTGCCAGCCACTTGGCAGGGATGGGCAATCAGCCCCAGCATTTT.

CDR3 in amino acids: CASSPRLAGGLNEQFF. CDR3 sequence (DNA): TGTGCCAGCAGCCCAAGACTAGCGGGAGGCCTCAATGAGCAGTTCTTC. V gene TRBV11-2 combines with J gene TRBJ2-1, with 13 bases aligning to TRBD2. The V and J ends lost 5 bases and 6 bases, in that order; junction bases with no gene match: 7. Germline V CDR1 and CDR2: SGHAT, FQNNGV. The CDR3 runs to 16 residues.

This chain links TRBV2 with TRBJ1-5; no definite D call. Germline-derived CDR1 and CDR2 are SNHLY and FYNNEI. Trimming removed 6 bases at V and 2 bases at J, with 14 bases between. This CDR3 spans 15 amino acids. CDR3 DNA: TGTGCCAGCAGGGAGGGCCCCACGGGCAATCAGCCCCAGCATTTT. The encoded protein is CASREGPTGNQPQHF.

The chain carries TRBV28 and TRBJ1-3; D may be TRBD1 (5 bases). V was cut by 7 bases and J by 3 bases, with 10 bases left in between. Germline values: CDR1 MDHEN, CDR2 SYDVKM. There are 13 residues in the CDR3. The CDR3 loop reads CASIRVVGNTIYF. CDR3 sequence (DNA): TGTGCCAGCATCAGGGTTGTTGGAAACACCATATATTTT.

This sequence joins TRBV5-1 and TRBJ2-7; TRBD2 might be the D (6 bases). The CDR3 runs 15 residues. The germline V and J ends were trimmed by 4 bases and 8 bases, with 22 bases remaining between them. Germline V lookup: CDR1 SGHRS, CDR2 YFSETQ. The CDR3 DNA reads TGCGCCAGCAGCCCAACGGGACGGGGGACTGGAAAGCAGTACTTC. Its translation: CASSPTGRGTGKQYF.

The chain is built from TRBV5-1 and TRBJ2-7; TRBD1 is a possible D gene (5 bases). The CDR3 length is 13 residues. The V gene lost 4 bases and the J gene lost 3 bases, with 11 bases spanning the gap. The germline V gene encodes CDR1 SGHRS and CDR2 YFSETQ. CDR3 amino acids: CASSRQGIYEQYF. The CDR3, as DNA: TGCGCCAGCAGCAGGCAGGGTATCTACGAGCAGTACTTC.

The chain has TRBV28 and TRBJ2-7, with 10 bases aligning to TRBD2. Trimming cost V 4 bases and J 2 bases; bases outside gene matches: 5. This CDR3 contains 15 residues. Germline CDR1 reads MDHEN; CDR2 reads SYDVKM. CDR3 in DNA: TGTGCCAGCAGTTCATCTAGCGGGGGCCCCTACGAGCAGTACTTC. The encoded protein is CASSSSSGGPYEQYF.

The CDR3 region has the DNA TGCGCCAGCAGCCCTCAGAGGGAATCCTACAATGAGCAGTTCTTC. Protein sequence: CASSPQRESYNEQFF. This sequence joins TRBV5-1 and TRBJ2-1; D might be TRBD2 (5 bases). V was pared by 4 bases and J by 1 base, with 12 bases between. Looked up from germline, CDR1 is SGHRS and CDR2 is YFSETQ. This CDR3 is 15 amino acids long.

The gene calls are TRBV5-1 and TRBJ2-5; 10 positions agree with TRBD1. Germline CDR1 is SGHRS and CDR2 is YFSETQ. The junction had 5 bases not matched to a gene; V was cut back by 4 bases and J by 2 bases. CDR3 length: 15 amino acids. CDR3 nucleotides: TGCGCCAGCAGCATAGGGACAGGGGTACAAGAGACCCAGTACTTC. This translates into CASSIGTGVQETQYF.

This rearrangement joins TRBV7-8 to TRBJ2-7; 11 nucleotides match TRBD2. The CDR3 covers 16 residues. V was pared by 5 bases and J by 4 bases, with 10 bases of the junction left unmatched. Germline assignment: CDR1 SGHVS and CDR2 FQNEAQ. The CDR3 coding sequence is TGTGCCAGCAGCCCCCAGAGACTAGCGGGAAGGTACGAGCAGTACTTC. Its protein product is CASSPQRLAGRYEQYF.

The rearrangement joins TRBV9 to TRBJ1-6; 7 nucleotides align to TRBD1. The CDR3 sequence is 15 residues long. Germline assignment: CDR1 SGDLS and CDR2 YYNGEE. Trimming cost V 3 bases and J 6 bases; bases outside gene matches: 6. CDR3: CASSAQGQPNSPLHF. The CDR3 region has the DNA TGTGCCAGCAGCGCCCAGGGACAGCCTAATTCACCCCTCCACTTT.

CDR3 sequence reads: CASSQDMAGGLSSYEQYF. The CDR3 DNA follows: TGTGCCAGCAGCCAAGACATGGCGGGGGGTCTTAGCTCCTACGAGCAGTACTTC. V gene TRBV4-2 combines with J gene TRBJ2-7; 8 positions agree with TRBD2. The CDR3 loop spans 18 amino acids. Germline lookup yields CDR1 LGHNA and CDR2 YNFKEQ. Trimming at V came to 0 bases and at J to 0 bases, leaving 10 bases not matched to a gene.

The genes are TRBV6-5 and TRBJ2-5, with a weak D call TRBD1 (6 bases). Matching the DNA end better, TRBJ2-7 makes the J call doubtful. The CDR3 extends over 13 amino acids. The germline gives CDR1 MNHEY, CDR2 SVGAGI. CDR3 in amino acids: CASSLGQTYEQYF. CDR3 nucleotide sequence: TGTGCCAGCAGTCTAGGACAGACCTACGAGCAGTACTTC.

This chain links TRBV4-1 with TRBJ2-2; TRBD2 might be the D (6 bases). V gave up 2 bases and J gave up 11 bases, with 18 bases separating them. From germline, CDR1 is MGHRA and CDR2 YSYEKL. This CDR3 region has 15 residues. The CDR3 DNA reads TGCGCCAGCAGCCAATATCCAGCGGTGGGAGGAGAGCTGTTTTTT. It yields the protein CASSQYPAVGGELFF.

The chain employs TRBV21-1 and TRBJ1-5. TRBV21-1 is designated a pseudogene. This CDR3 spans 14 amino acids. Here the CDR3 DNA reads TGTGCCGGTCGTCCGTGGGAGGGCAATCAGCCCCAGCATTTT. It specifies CAGRPWEGNQPQHF.

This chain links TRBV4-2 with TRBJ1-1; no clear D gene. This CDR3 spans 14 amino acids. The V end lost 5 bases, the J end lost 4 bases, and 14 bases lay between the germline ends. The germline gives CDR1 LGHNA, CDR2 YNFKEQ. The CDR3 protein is CASSSRLAGTEAFF. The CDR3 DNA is TGTGCCAGCAGCTCTCGACTGGCCGGCACTGAAGCTTTCTTT.

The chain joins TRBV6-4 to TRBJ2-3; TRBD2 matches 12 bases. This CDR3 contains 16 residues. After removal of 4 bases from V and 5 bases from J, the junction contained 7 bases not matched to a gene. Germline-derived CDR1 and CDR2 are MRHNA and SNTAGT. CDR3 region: CASSAGLAGSVDTQYF. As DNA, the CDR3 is TGTGCCAGCAGTGCCGGACTAGCGGGGTCTGTAGATACGCAGTATTTT.

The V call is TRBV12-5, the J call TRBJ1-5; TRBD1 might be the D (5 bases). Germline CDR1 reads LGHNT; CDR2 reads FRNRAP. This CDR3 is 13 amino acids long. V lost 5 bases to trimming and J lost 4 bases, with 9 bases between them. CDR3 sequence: CASGVGVNQPQHF. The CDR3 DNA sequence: TGTGCTAGTGGTGTAGGGGTGAATCAGCCCCAGCATTTT.

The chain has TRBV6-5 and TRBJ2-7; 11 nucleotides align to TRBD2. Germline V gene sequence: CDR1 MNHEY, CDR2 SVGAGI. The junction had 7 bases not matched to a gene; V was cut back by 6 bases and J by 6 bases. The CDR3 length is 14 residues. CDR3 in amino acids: CASRPLAGELEQYF. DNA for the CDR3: TGTGCCAGCAGACCACTAGCGGGAGAGCTCGAGCAGTACTTC.

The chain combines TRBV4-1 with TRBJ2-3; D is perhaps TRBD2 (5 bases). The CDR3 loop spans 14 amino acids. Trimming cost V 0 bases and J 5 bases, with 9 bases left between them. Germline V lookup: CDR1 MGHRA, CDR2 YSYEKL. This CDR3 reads CASSQDRREDTQYF. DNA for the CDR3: TGCGCCAGCAGCCAAGACCGACGGGAAGATACGCAGTATTTT.

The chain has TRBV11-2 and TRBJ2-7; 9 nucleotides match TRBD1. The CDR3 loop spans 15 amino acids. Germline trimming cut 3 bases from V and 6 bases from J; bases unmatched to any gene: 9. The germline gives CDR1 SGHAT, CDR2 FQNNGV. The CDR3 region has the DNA TGTGCCAGCAGCTTGGAAACAGGGGGCCTTGGCGAGCAGTACTTC. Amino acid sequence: CASSLETGGLGEQYF.

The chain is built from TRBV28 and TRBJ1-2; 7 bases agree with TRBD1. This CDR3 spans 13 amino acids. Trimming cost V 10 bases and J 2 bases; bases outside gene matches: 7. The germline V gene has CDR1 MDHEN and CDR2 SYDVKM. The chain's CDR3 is CATRQGPNYGYTF. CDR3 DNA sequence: TGTGCCACCCGACAGGGACCAAACTATGGCTACACCTTC.

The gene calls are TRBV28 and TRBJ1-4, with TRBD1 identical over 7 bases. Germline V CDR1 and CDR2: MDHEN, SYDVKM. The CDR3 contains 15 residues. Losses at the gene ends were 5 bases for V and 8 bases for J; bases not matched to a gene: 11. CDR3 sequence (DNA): TGTGCCAGCAGTCTCCCGGCAGGGGGAGGCGAAAAACTGTTTTTT. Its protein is CASSLPAGGGEKLFF.

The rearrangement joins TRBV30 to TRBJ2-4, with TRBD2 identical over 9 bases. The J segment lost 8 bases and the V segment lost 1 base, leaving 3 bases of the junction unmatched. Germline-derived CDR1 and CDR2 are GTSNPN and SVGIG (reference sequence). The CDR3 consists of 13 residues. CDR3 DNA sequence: TGTGCCTGGAGTGAAGCGGGAGGCTACATTCAGTACTTC. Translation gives CAWSEAGGYIQYF.

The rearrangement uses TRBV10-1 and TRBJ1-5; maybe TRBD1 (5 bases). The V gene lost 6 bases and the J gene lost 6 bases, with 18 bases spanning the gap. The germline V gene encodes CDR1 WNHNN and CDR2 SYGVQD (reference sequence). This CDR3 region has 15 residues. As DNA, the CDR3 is TGCGCCAGCAGGTCCAGGGTGCTCAGTTGTCAGCCCCAGCATTTT. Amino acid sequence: CASRSRVLSCQPQHF.